Listed below are T cell receptor beta chains from one sample, sequenced in a study of T cell responses to AZD1222 COVID-19 vaccine. Produced via immunoSEQ multiplex PCR; TCRdb's table is partial and in-frame only. In the table there are roughly 91,000 clones, roughly nine tenths of which are singletons. The specimen comprised peripheral blood, sampled on day 0 of AZD1222 vaccination. The receptor source for this set is an adult in good health. CDR3s include the opening cysteine and the closing phenylalanine or tryptophan. Fields, in order: J gene, V gene, D gene, clone size, CDR3 protein, CDR3 DNA. A D gene is named only where the DNA matches it firmly. Where a row states a size, it is once, few, many or the class of an expanded clone; other rows omit it.

TRBJ2-5 TRBV19 NA once CASSIALYQETQYF TGTGCCAGTAGTATCGCCCTCTACCAAGAGACCCAGTACTTC
TRBJ1-4 TRBV5-5 NA NA CASSLVVTNEKLFF TGTGCCAGCAGCTTGGTGGTTACTAATGAAAAACTGTTTTTT
TRBJ2-5 TRBV18 TRBD1 NA CASSPDRGGQETQYF TGTGCCAGCTCACCAGACAGGGGTGGTCAAGAGACCCAGTACTTC
TRBJ1-2 TRBV28 NA once CASSLQGSGYTF TGTGCCAGCAGTTTACAGGGCTCCGGCTACACCTTC
TRBJ1-1 TRBV13 NA NA CASSPQGRNTEAFF TGTGCCAGCAGCCCACAGGGACGGAACACTGAAGCTTTCTTT
TRBJ2-1 TRBV9 TRBD1 once CASSAGQSYNEQFF TGTGCCAGCAGCGCGGGACAGTCCTACAATGAGCAGTTCTTC
TRBJ1-1 TRBV7-2 NA NA CASSFLQRNTEAFF TGTGCCAGCAGCTTTTTACAGAGGAACACTGAAGCTTTCTTT
TRBJ2-7 TRBV10-3 NA NA CAISDGVGGSSYEQYF TGTGCCATCAGTGATGGGGTGGGCGGTAGCTCCTACGAGCAGTACTTC
TRBJ1-5 TRBV6-5 TRBD1 NA CASGPGGRDQPQHF TGTGCCAGCGGCCCAGGGGGAAGGGATCAGCCCCAGCATTTT
TRBJ1-2 TRBV12-3/TRBV12-4 NA NA CASSPDRDVGYTF TGTGCCAGCAGTCCAGACCGGGACGTGGGCTACACCTTC
TRBJ1-1 TRBV6-1 NA NA CASSEGAGTEAFF TGTGCCAGCAGTGAAGGGGCGGGGACTGAAGCTTTCTTT
TRBJ1-3 TRBV5-5 NA NA CASSLGGVGNTIYF TGTGCCAGCAGCTTGGGAGGGGTCGGAAACACCATATATTTT
TRBJ2-1 TRBV10-1 TRBD1 NA CASSLGQGGNNEQFF TGCGCCAGCAGTCTAGGACAGGGAGGCAACAATGAGCAGTTCTTC
TRBJ1-2 TRBV2 NA NA CASNLGRLGGYTF TGTGCCAGCAACCTAGGACGTCTAGGGGGCTACACCTTC
TRBJ2-2 TRBV9 NA NA CASSVIRDGELFF TGTGCCAGCAGCGTAATCAGGGACGGGGAGCTGTTTTTT
TRBJ1-5 TRBV19 NA NA CASSILRGEGNQPQHF TGTGCCAGTAGTATATTAAGGGGGGAGGGCAATCAGCCCCAGCATTTT